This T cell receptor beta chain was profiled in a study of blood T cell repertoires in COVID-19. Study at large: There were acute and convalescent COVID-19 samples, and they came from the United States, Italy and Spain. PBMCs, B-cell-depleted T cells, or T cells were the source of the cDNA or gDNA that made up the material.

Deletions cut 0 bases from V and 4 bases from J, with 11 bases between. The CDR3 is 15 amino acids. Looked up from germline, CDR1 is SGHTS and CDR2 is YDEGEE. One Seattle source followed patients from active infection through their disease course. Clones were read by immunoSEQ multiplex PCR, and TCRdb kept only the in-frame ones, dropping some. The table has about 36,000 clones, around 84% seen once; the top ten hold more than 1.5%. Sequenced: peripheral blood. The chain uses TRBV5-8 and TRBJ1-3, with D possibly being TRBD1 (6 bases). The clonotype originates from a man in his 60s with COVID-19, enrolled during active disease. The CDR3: CASSLAGGSGNTIYF. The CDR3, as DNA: TGTGCCAGCAGCTTGGCTGGGGGCAGCGGAAACACCATATATTTT.